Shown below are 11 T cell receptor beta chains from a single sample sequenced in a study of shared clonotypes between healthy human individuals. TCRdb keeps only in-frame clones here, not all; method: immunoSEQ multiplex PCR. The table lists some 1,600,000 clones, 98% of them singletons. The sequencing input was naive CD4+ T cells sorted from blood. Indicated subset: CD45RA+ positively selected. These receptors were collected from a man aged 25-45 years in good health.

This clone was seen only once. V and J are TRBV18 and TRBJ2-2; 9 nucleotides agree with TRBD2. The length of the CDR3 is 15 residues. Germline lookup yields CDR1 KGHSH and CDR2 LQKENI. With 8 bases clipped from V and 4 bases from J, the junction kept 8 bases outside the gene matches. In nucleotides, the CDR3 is TGTGCCAGCAATTTAGCGGGAGAAGGCACCGGGGAGCTGTTTTTT. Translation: CASNLAGEGTGELFF.

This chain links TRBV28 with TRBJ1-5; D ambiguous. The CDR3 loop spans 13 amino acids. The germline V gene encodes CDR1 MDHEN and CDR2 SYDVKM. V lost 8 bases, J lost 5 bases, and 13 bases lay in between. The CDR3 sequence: CASQHPGDQPQHF. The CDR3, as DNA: TGTGCCAGCCAACACCCCGGGGATCAGCCCCAGCATTTT. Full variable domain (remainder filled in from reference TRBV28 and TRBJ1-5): DVKVTQSSRYLVKRTGEKVFLECVQDMDHENMFWYRQDPGLGLRLIYFSYDVKMKEKGDIPEGYSVSREKKERFSLILESASTNQTSMYLCASQHPGDQPQHFGDGTRLSIL.

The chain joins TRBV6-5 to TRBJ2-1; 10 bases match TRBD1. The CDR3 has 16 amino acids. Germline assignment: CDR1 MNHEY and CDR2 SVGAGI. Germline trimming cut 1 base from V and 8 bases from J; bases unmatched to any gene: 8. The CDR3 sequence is CASSYYRTGGDYEQFF. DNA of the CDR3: TGTGCCAGCAGTTACTACAGGACAGGGGGAGACTATGAGCAGTTCTTC.

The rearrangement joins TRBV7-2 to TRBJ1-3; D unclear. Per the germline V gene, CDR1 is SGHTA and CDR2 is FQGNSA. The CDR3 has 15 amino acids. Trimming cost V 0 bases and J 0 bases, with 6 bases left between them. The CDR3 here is CASSLAAYSGNTIYF. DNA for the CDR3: TGTGCCAGCAGCTTAGCTGCCTACTCTGGAAACACCATATATTTT.

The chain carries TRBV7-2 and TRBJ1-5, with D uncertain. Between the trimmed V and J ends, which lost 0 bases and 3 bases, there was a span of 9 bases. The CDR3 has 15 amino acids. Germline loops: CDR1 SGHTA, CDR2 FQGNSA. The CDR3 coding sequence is TGTGCCAGCAGCTTAGCCGGGCTGCTCAATCAGCCCCAGCATTTT. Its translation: CASSLAGLLNQPQHF.

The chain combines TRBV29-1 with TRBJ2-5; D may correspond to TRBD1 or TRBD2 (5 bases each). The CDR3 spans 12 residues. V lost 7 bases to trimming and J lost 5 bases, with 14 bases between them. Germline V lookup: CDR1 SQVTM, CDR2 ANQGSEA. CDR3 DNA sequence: TGCAGCGCTAGGTCAGGGAGTGAGACCCAGTACTTC. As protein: CSARSGSETQYF.

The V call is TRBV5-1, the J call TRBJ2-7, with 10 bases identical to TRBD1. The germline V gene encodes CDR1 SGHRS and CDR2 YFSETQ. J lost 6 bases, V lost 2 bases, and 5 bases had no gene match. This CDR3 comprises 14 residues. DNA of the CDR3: TGCGCCAGCAGCTTCCGGGACAGGGGAGGCGAGCAGTACTTC. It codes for CASSFRDRGGEQYF. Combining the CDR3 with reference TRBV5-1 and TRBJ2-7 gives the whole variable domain KAGVTQTPRYLIKTRGQQVTLSCSPISGHRSVSWYQQTPGQGLQFLFEYFSETQRNKGNFPGRFSGRQFSNSRSEMNVSTLELGDSALYLCASSFRDRGGEQYFGPGTRLTVT.

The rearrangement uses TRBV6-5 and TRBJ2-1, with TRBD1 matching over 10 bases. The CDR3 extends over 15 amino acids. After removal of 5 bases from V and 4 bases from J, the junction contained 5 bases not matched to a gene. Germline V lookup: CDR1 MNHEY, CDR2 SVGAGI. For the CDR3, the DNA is TGTGCCAGCAGTAGGGACAGGGGACTATACAATGAGCAGTTCTTC. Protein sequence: CASSRDRGLYNEQFF.

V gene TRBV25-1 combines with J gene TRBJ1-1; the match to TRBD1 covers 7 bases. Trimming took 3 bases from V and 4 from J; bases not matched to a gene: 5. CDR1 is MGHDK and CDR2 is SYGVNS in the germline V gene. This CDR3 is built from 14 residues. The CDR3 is CASSDPGQATEAFF. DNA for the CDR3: TGTGCCAGCAGTGATCCCGGACAGGCCACTGAAGCTTTCTTT.

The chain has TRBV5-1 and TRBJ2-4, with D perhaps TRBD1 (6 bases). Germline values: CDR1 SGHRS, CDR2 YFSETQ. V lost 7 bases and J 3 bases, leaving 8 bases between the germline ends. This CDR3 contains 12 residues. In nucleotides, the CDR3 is TGCGCCAGCTCGGACAGCAAAAACATTCAGTACTTC. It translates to CASSDSKNIQYF.

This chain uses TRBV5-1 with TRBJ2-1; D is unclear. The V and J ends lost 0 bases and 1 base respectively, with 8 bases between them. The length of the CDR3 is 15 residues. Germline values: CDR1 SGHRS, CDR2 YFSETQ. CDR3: CASSLGFLSYNEQFF. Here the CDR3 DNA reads TGCGCCAGCAGCTTGGGATTTCTTTCCTACAATGAGCAGTTCTTC.